Following are 20 T cell receptor beta chains from one sample sequenced in a study of Tregs in tolerant kidney transplant recipients (dated by TCRdb to about 2019). The label giving this sample's time point can be read as: 6 months after combined kidney and bone marrow transplant. Related donors were used in the transplants with nonmyeloablative bone marrow transplantation, and mixed chimerism was transient in the human trials. The library was obtained by the immunoSEQ multiplex PCR assay. This immuneACCESS table, as held by TCRdb, lists in-frame sequences with V and J called but not all clones. Of the missing ones, under half trace to an unresolved V gene in checked studies; the others have no known cause. The table for this sample lists roughly 64,000 clones; 80% to 90% of them were counted only once. The ten largest clones add up to 3.8% of the sample. The source material was CD4+ T cells from blood (PBMCs), sampled 6 months after the transplant. The receptors come from a human patient who received a combined kidney and bone marrow transplant. After a transplant, some T cells may be the graft donor's own cells.

This chain joins TRBV4-3 and TRBJ2-2, with D possibly being TRBD2 (5 bases). Trimming removed 1 base from V and 4 bases from J, with 10 bases in between. The CDR3 is 15 amino acids. Germline loops: CDR1 LGHNA, CDR2 YSLEER. The CDR3 DNA sequence: TGCGCCAGCAGCCAAGTAGGGAGTTGCACCGGGGAGCTGTTTTTT. Translating it yields CASSQVGSCTGELFF.

CDR3 in DNA: TGTGCCACCAGCAGAGATTCAAGACACTATAATTCACCCCTCCACTTT. Amino acids: CATSRDSRHYNSPLHF. The gene calls are TRBV15 and TRBJ1-6; D unclear. From germline, CDR1 is LNHNV and CDR2 YYDKDF (reference sequence). This CDR3 contains 16 residues. Trimming took off 0 bases at V and 3 bases at J, with 9 bases between the two ends.

The rearrangement uses TRBV6-1 and TRBJ2-1; the D is unclear. Germline CDR1 and CDR2: MNHNS and SASEGT. V was cut by 1 base and J by 4 bases, with 14 bases left in between. CDR3 length equals 16 residues. The CDR3 bases are TGTGCCAGCAGTGAAGAGTTGGCAGGCCTGTACAATGAGCAGTTCTTC. It codes for CASSEELAGLYNEQFF.

The chain joins TRBV5-1 to TRBJ2-1; 8 positions match TRBD1. The trim removed 0 bases at V and 5 bases at J, leaving 13 bases unmatched. The germline gives CDR1 SGHRS, CDR2 YFSETQ. The CDR3 contains 18 residues. The CDR3 DNA is TGCGCCAGCAGCTTGGTACCCGAACAGGGGGAAGGTAACAATGAGCAGTTCTTC. Protein: CASSLVPEQGEGNNEQFF. The full variable domain, completed using reference TRBV5-1 and TRBJ2-1, is KAGVTQTPRYLIKTRGQQVTLSCSPISGHRSVSWYQQTPGQGLQFLFEYFSETQRNKGNFPGRFSGRQFSNSRSEMNVSTLELGDSALYLCASSLVPEQGEGNNEQFFGPGTRLTVL.

This rearrangement joins TRBV4-3 to TRBJ1-5; tentative D call: TRBD1 (5 bases). Germline loops: CDR1 LGHNA, CDR2 YSLEER. The V end lost 0 bases, the J end lost 5 bases, and 8 bases lay between the germline ends. This CDR3 region has 14 residues. CDR3 in DNA: TGCGCCAGCAGCCAAGATAGGGGTTATCAGCCCCAGCATTTT. This encodes CASSQDRGYQPQHF.

V and J are TRBV7-2 and TRBJ2-3; 7 positions match TRBD2. The CDR3 contains 15 residues. Trimming at V came to 5 bases and at J to 3 bases, leaving 8 bases not matched to a gene. Per the germline V gene, CDR1 is SGHTA and CDR2 is FQGNSA. This CDR3 is CASSRGLVRTDTQYF. The CDR3 DNA reads as TGTGCCAGCAGCCGCGGACTAGTCCGGACAGATACGCAGTATTTT.

The chain employs TRBV12-5 and TRBJ2-2, with D perhaps TRBD1 (5 bases). The germline gives CDR1 LGHNT, CDR2 FRNRAP. This CDR3 contains 15 residues. V was trimmed by 1 base and J by 2 bases, leaving 8 bases between them. The CDR3 bases are TGTGCTAGTGGTTTGGGGCAGGGAAACACCGGGGAGCTGTTTTTT. It encodes CASGLGQGNTGELFF.

The V call is TRBV2, the J call TRBJ2-5; D ambiguous. Trimming pared 4 bases from V and 2 bases from J, leaving 14 bases between. CDR1 is SNHLY and CDR2 is FYNNEI in the germline V gene. This CDR3 has 15 residues. The CDR3 DNA reads as TGTGCCAGCAGTGCTATCGGAGCCATACAAGAGACCCAGTACTTC. It is translated as CASSAIGAIQETQYF.

The gene calls are TRBV5-1 and TRBJ2-1; D might be TRBD1 (5 bases). Deletions cut 0 bases from V and 0 bases from J, with 10 bases between. The CDR3 spans 16 residues. Germline V lookup: CDR1 SGHRS, CDR2 YFSETQ. CDR3 coding DNA: TGCGCCAGCAGCTTGGTCAGGGATAGCTCCTACAATGAGCAGTTCTTC. The encoded protein is CASSLVRDSSYNEQFF.

The chain uses TRBV19 and TRBJ2-1; TRBD2 is a possible D gene (6 bases). Trimming took 6 bases from V and 7 from J, leaving 13 bases between them. The CDR3 totals 13 residues. Looked up from germline, CDR1 is LNHDA and CDR2 is SQIVND (reference sequence). CDR3 DNA sequence: TGTGCCAGTAGCCCCCTGGGGGGAAATGAGCAGTTCTTC. Translating gives CASSPLGGNEQFF.

This chain joins TRBV9 and TRBJ1-4; 8 bases match TRBD1. The CDR3 covers 15 residues. V was pared by 3 bases and J by 8 bases, with 9 bases of the junction left unmatched. The germline V gene encodes CDR1 SGDLS and CDR2 YYNGEE. The CDR3 region has the DNA TGTGCCAGCAGCGCACAGGGGGTTCTGGGAGAAAAACTGTTTTTT. It yields the protein CASSAQGVLGEKLFF.

This chain joins TRBV5-1 and TRBJ2-3; 8 nucleotides align to TRBD2. Germline loops: CDR1 SGHRS, CDR2 YFSETQ. V lost 1 base and J lost 5; bases outside the gene matches: 6. This CDR3 has 15 amino acids. The CDR3 reads CASSLRPAGEDTQYF. The DNA of the CDR3 is TGCGCCAGCAGCTTGAGGCCAGCGGGGGAAGATACGCAGTATTTT.

The sample holds one count of this clone. The V and J genes are TRBV11-2 and TRBJ1-1; TRBD1 might be the D (5 bases). This CDR3 spans 13 amino acids. Trimming took 1 base from V and 10 from J, leaving 13 bases between them. Germline assignment: CDR1 SGHAT and CDR2 FQNNGV. The CDR3 region has the DNA TGTGCCAGCAGCTTAGCAGGGCGGATGACAGCTTTCTTT. It encodes CASSLAGRMTAFF.

This clone was seen only a few times. The chain couples TRBV9 to TRBJ1-4; D unresolved. The germline gives CDR1 SGDLS, CDR2 YYNGEE. This CDR3 comprises 14 residues. Trimming removed 3 bases at V and 8 bases at J, with 14 bases between. DNA for the CDR3: TGTGCCAGCAGCGGGACTGAATGGGCCGAAAAACTGTTTTTT. This codes for CASSGTEWAEKLFF.

The rearrangement uses TRBV7-9 and TRBJ1-6, with 10 bases fitting TRBD1. V lost 1 base, J lost 6 bases, and 0 bases stayed unmatched. From germline, CDR1 is SEHNR and CDR2 FQNEAQ (reference sequence). The CDR3 spans 15 residues. CDR3 nucleotides: TGTGCCAGCAGCTTAGGGGACAGGGGTAATTCACCCCTCCACTTT. Protein: CASSLGDRGNSPLHF.

This clone is a singleton in its sample. This chain uses TRBV27 with TRBJ1-5; possibly TRBD1 for D (5 bases). From germline, CDR1 is MNHEY and CDR2 SMNVEV (reference sequence). Trimming shortened V by 2 bases and J by 7 bases, and 12 bases separated the two germline ends. The CDR3 sequence is 14 residues long. The CDR3, as DNA: TGTGCCAGCAGTTTACGGCAGGGCCGCCAGCCCCAGCATTTT. Translation: CASSLRQGRQPQHF.

The chain recombines TRBV9 with TRBJ1-2; TRBD1 aligns across 9 bases. Germline V CDR1 and CDR2: SGDLS, YYNGEE. Unmatched junction bases numbered 8, after V lost 3 bases and J lost 8 bases. This CDR3 has 14 amino acids. CDR3 in DNA: TGTGCCAGCAGCGCCCTACAGGGGGCGCGGGGCTACACCTTC. This gives the protein CASSALQGARGYTF.

This clone was counted a single time. This rearrangement joins TRBV10-3 to TRBJ2-1; 9 nucleotides match TRBD2. This CDR3 comprises 15 residues. The ends lost 3 bases at V and 6 bases at J; junction bases unmatched: 6. Germline V gene lookup returns CDR1 ENHRY and CDR2 SYGVKD. As DNA, the CDR3 is TGTGCCATCAGTGACGTAGCGGGAGTCCCCAATGAGCAGTTCTTC. Translated, it gives CAISDVAGVPNEQFF.

About this clone itself: Other DNA sequences of this sample code for an identical CDR3. The rearrangement uses TRBV9 and TRBJ2-1, with TRBD1 matching over 11 bases. Trimming at V came to 5 bases and at J to 6 bases, leaving 7 bases not matched to a gene. This CDR3 region has 15 residues. Germline V gene sequence: CDR1 SGDLS, CDR2 YYNGEE. CDR3 DNA sequence: TGTGCCAGCAGTGTCTCGGGACAGGGGGTCAATGAGCAGTTCTTC. This encodes CASSVSGQGVNEQFF.

This clone showed up just a few times. The junction does not match germline at one end; this may be a read error. The chain employs TRBV4-2 and TRBJ2-1, with TRBD2 identical over 13 bases. CDR3 size: 16 residues. In germline, CDR1 is LGHNA, CDR2 YNFKEQ. The CDR3 DNA follows: TGTGCCGGCAGCCAAGATCTAGGACTAGCGGGAGCTCGGCAGTTCTTC. Protein: CAGSQDLGLAGARQFF.